Below are 14 T cell receptor beta chains sequenced from a single sample in a study of blood T cell repertoires in COVID-19. Libraries were prepared by immunoSEQ multiplex PCR; TCRdb keeps only in-frame clonotypes and omits some of them. Here the sample spans 250,000 to 300,000 clones, over 75% being singletons. Sequencing was done on a sample of PBMCs or T cells enriched from blood (not recorded which). These receptors originate from a woman aged 25 to 39 who had recovered from COVID-19.

The chain couples TRBV6-5 to TRBJ1-1; no clear D. Trimming pared 6 bases from V and 0 bases from J, leaving 11 bases between. CDR1 is MNHEY and CDR2 is SVGAGI in the germline V gene. This CDR3 region has 14 residues. CDR3 residues: CASRKERVNTEAFF. CDR3 coding DNA: TGTGCCAGCAGAAAGGAGAGGGTGAACACTGAAGCTTTCTTT.

The CDR3 nucleotides are TGTGCCAGCAGTGATCGGGAGTCCCAAGAGACCCAGTACTTC. It is translated as CASSDRESQETQYF. The V call is TRBV25-1, the J call TRBJ2-5, with D maybe TRBD2 (6 bases). V shed 3 bases and J shed 1 base, with 9 bases lying between them. Germline V lookup: CDR1 MGHDK, CDR2 SYGVNS. This CDR3 comprises 14 residues. Filled out from reference TRBV25-1 and TRBJ2-5, the complete variable domain reads EADIYQTPRYLVIGTGKKITLECSQTMGHDKMYWYQQDPGMELHLIHYSYGVNSTEKGDLSSESTVSRIRTEHFPLTLESARPSHTSQYLCASSDRESQETQYFGPGTRLLVL.

This chain joins TRBV12-5 and TRBJ1-2; TRBD1 is a possible D gene (5 bases). Trimming removed 5 bases at V and 5 bases at J, with 18 bases between. This CDR3 spans 15 amino acids. Germline assignment: CDR1 LGHNT and CDR2 FRNRAP. CDR3 DNA sequence: TGTGCTAGTGGTCCTCGGGAGATACAGGTGTATGGCTACACCTTC. Encoded protein: CASGPREIQVYGYTF.

The V call is TRBV19, the J call TRBJ2-1; 12 bases agree with TRBD1. The CDR3 consists of 17 residues. The V segment lost 4 bases and the J segment 8 bases; nucleotides outside the gene matches: 12. CDR1 is LNHDA and CDR2 is SQIVND in the germline V gene (reference sequence). This chain's CDR3 is CASSKTPTGQGADEQFF. As DNA, the CDR3 is TGTGCCAGTAGTAAAACTCCCACGGGACAGGGGGCGGATGAGCAGTTCTTC.

The chain employs TRBV6-5 and TRBJ1-4, with TRBD1 identical over 8 bases. The V gene's germline CDR1 is MNHEY and CDR2 SVGAGI. The trim removed 5 bases at V and 7 bases at J, leaving 3 bases unmatched. This CDR3 is built from 13 residues. Here the CDR3 reads CASSPDRGEKLFF. Written as DNA, the CDR3 is TGTGCCAGCAGTCCAGACAGGGGTGAAAAACTGTTTTTT.

V usage is TRBV19 and J usage is TRBJ2-7, with 8 bases lining up with TRBD2. From germline, CDR1 is LNHDA and CDR2 SQIVND (reference sequence). This CDR3 has 15 residues. V gave up 5 bases and J gave up 3 bases; unmatched junction bases: 9. CDR3 region: CASSATVTSDYEQYF. The CDR3, as DNA: TGTGCCAGTAGTGCAACAGTGACTAGCGACTACGAGCAGTACTTC.

This clone was picked up one time. V gene TRBV19 combines with J gene TRBJ2-5; D is possibly TRBD1 (6 bases). The CDR3 loop spans 13 amino acids. V gave up 6 bases and J gave up 5 bases, with 13 bases separating them. CDR1 is LNHDA, CDR2 SQIVND, per germline (reference sequence). The CDR3 loop reads CASSYRVRETQYF. Here the CDR3 DNA reads TGTGCCAGTAGCTACAGGGTGCGGGAGACCCAGTACTTC.

This chain connects TRBV12-5 to TRBJ2-3; 7 nucleotides match TRBD1. The CDR3 totals 17 residues. CDR1 and CDR2 (germline): LGHNT, FRNRAP. V shed 2 bases, J shed 1 base, and the junction held 9 bases outside the gene matches. The CDR3 coding sequence is TGTGCTAGTGGTTTGACCCGGACAGGATTTGGCACAGATACGCAGTATTTT. Translating gives CASGLTRTGFGTDTQYF. Looking up the rest from reference TRBV12-5 and TRBJ2-3 gives the full variable domain: DARVTQTPRHKVTEMGQEVTMRCQPILGHNTVFWYRQTMMQGLELLAYFRNRAPLDDSGMPKDRFSAEMPDATLATLKIQPSEPRDSAVYFCASGLTRTGFGTDTQYFGPGTRLTVL.

V gene TRBV11-2 combines with J gene TRBJ2-1; 9 bases match TRBD2. This CDR3 spans 17 amino acids. V lost 0 bases, J lost 4 bases, and 7 bases stayed unmatched. Germline V CDR1 and CDR2: SGHAT, FQNNGV. This chain's CDR3 is CASSLDFGLAGYNEQFF. The CDR3 DNA is TGTGCCAGCAGCTTAGATTTTGGGCTAGCGGGATACAATGAGCAGTTCTTC.

This clone was seen a few times. V and J are TRBV19 and TRBJ1-2; D remains unclear. Germline V gene sequence: CDR1 LNHDA, CDR2 SQIVND (reference sequence). CDR3 size: 13 residues. The V end was cut by 2 bases, the J end by 2 bases, with 6 bases between. The CDR3 bases are TGTGCCAGTAGTATACCAGGAAACTATGGCTACACCTTC. Translated, it gives CASSIPGNYGYTF.

V usage is TRBV10-3 and J usage is TRBJ2-3; D possibly corresponds to TRBD2 (6 bases). CDR3 length: 15 amino acids. Trimming pared 4 bases from V and 2 bases from J, leaving 13 bases between. The germline V gene has CDR1 ENHRY and CDR2 SYGVKD. DNA of the CDR3: TGTGCCATCAGTGCTAGCGTATTAGACACAGATACGCAGTATTTT. Its translation is CAISASVLDTDTQYF.

The rearrangement uses TRBV5-1 and TRBJ2-1; 9 bases fit TRBD1. The CDR3 contains 15 residues. J lost 6 bases, V lost 1 base, and 5 bases had no gene match. Germline CDR1 is SGHRS and CDR2 is YFSETQ. Written as DNA, the CDR3 is TGCGCCAGCAGCTTGCTGACAGGGGGAAGCAATGAGCAGTTCTTC. It specifies CASSLLTGGSNEQFF.

V gene TRBV5-1 combines with J gene TRBJ2-1, with D perhaps TRBD2 (6 bases). The V and J ends lost 7 bases and 2 bases respectively, with 10 bases between them. Germline V gene sequence: CDR1 SGHRS, CDR2 YFSETQ. This CDR3 is 13 amino acids long. CDR3 in amino acids: CASGRTPYNEQFF. CDR3 in DNA: TGCGCCAGCGGGAGGACCCCCTACAATGAGCAGTTCTTC.

Worth noting for this clone: The same CDR3 arises from other DNA sequences in this sample as well. J is TRBJ2-1 and V is TRBV9, with a possible D match to TRBD2 (5 bases). This CDR3 spans 15 amino acids. V dropped 0 bases and J dropped 6 bases, with 13 bases sitting between them. Germline assignment: CDR1 SGDLS and CDR2 YYNGEE. The chain's CDR3 is CASSVGGSEVNEQFF. The CDR3 DNA reads as TGTGCCAGCAGCGTAGGAGGGAGTGAGGTCAATGAGCAGTTCTTC.